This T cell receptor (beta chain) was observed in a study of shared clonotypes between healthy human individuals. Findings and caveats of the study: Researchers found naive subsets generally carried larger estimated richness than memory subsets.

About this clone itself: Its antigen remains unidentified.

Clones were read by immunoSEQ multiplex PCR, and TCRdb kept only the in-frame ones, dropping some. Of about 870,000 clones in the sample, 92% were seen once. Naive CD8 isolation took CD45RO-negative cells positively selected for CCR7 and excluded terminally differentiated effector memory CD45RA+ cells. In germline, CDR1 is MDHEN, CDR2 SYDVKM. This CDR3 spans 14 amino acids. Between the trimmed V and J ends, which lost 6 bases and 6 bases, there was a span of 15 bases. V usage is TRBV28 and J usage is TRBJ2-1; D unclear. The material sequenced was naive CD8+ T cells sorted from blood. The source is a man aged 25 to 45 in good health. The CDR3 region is CASRAELFSNEQFF. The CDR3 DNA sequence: TGTGCCAGCAGGGCAGAATTGTTTAGCAATGAGCAGTTCTTC.